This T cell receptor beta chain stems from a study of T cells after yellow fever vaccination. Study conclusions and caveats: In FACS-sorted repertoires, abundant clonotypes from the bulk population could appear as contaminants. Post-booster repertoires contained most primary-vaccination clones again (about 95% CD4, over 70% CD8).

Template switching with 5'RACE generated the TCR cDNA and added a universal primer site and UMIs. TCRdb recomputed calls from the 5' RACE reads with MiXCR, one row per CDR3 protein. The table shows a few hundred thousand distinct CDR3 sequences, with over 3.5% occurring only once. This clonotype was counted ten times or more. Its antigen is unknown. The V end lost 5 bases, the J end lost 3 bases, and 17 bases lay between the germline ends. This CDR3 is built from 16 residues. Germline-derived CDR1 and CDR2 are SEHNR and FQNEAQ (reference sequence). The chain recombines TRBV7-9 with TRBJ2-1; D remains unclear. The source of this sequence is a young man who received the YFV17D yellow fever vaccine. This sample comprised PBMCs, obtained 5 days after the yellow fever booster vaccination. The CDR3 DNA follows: TGTGCCAGCAGCCCGTCGACCTCCCCCTACTACAATGAGCAGTTCTTC. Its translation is CASSPSTSPYYNEQFF.